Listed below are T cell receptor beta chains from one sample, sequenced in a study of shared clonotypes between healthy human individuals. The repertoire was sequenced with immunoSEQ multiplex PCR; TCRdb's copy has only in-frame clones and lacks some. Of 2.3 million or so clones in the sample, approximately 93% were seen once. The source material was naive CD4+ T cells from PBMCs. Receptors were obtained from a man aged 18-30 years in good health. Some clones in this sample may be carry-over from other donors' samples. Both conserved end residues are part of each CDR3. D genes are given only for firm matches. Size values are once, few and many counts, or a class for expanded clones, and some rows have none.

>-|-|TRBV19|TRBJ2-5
TGTGCCAGTAGTATCGGCAGAAAGGAGACCCAGTACTTC
CASSIGRKETQYF
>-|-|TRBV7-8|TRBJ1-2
TGTGCCAGCAGCTTAGCGGGGATTCTAGCTGGCTACACCTTC
CASSLAGILAGYTF
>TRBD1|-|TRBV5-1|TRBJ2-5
TGCGCCAGCAGCCCCGGGACAGGGGCTATTGAGAGGGAGACCCAGTACTTC
CASSPGTGAIERETQYF
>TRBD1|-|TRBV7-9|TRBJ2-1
TGTGCCAGCAGCTTAAGACAGGGCTCCTACAATGAGCAGTTCTTC
CASSLRQGSYNEQFF
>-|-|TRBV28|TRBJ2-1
TGTGCCAGCAGTTCTCCCCACTCGGGGCTAGCGACGAGCTCCTACAATGAGCAGTTCTTC
CASSSPHSGLATSSYNEQFF
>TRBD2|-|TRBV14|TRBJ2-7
TGTGCCAGCAGCCAAGGTAGCGGGAGGGCCGGCTTCTACGAGCAGTACTTC
CASSQGSGRAGFYEQYF
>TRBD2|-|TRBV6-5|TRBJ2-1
TGTGCCAGCAGGTTACGCGGGAGCCAGTTCTTC
CASRLRGSQFF
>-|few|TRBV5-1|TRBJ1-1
TGCGCCAGCAGCTTGGATCGTGGTGAAGCTTTCTTT
CASSLDRGEAFF
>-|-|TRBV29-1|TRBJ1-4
TGCAGCGGAGGGAGGCAGGGTGAAAAACTGTTTTTT
CSGGRQGEKLFF
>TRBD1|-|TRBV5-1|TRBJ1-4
TGCGCCAGCAGCTTGGCGCCGGGACAGCTAAATGAAAAACTGTTTTTT
CASSLAPGQLNEKLFF
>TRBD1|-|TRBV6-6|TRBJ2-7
TGTGCCAGCACCGCGGAGGACAGGCTCTACGAGCAGTACTTC
CASTAEDRLYEQYF
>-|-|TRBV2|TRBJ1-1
TGTGCCAGCATCCCGGGCTTCATGAACACTGAAGCTTTCTTT
CASIPGFMNTEAFF
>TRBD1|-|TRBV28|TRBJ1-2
TGTGCCATCGCATCGGGACAGGGTGCTGGCTACACCTTC
CAIASGQGAGYTF
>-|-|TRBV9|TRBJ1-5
TGTGCCAGCAGCGTAGACGTGGGTTTGGAGCCCCAGCATTTT
CASSVDVGLEPQHF
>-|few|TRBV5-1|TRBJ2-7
TGCGCCAGCAGCCACCGGACTGGATCCTACGAGCAGTACTTC
CASSHRTGSYEQYF
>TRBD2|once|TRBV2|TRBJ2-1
TGTGCCAGTTGGACTAGCGGGAGAGGTATTGAGCAGTTCTTC
CASWTSGRGIEQFF
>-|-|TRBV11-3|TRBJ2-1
TGTGCCAGCAGCTTAGAGAGTTACCATGAGCAGTTCTTC
CASSLESYHEQFF
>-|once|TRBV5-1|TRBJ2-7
TGCGCCAGCAGCTTGGGGAAAGGGTCGTACGAGCAGTACTTC
CASSLGKGSYEQYF
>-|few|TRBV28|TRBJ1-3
TGTGCCAGCAGTTTAGGGGGCTCTGGAAACACCATATATTTT
CASSLGGSGNTIYF
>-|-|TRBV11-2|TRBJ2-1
TGTGCCAGCAGCCCCTGGACCAGAGAGAGGGAGCAGTTCTTC
CASSPWTREREQFF
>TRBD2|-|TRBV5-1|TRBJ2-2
TGCGCCAGCAGCAGTCTAGCGGGAGCTGGCGGGGAGCTGTTTTTT
CASSSLAGAGGELFF
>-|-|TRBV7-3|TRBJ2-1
TGTGCCAGCAGCCGGGCAGGGCTAGATGAGCAGTTCTTC
CASSRAGLDEQFF
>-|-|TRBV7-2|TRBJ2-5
TGTGCCAGCAGCCTTACAGGGTTGGGGGAGACCCAGTACTTC
CASSLTGLGETQYF